The 5 T cell receptor beta chains reported below all come from one sample, sequenced in a study of pediatric ulcerative colitis. The method was immunoSEQ multiplex PCR; TCRdb's version includes in-frame clones alone and lacks a portion of them. Among 15,000 or so clones, around 89% were seen once, and the ten largest hold approximately 0.92%. The specimen sequenced was blood. The source is a boy under 18 with moderate ulcerative colitis.

The chain has TRBV7-9 and TRBJ2-7; TRBD2 agrees at 7 bases. Germline loops: CDR1 SEHNR, CDR2 FQNEAQ (reference sequence). The CDR3 totals 17 residues. Losses at the gene ends were 1 base for V and 0 bases for J; bases not matched to a gene: 9. The CDR3 coding sequence is TGTGCCAGCAGCTTAGACCCAACTAGCGTATTCTCCTACGAGCAGTACTTC. This codes for CASSLDPTSVFSYEQYF.

The rearrangement joins TRBV29-1 to TRBJ1-2; no clear D gene. The CDR3 is 13 amino acids. Germline loops: CDR1 SQVTM, CDR2 ANQGSEA. Trimming took off 4 bases at V and 5 bases at J, with 14 bases between the two ends. The CDR3 is CSVGVGIDYGYTF. In nucleotides, the CDR3 is TGCAGCGTTGGCGTGGGGATTGATTATGGCTACACCTTC.

The chain carries TRBV2 and TRBJ1-2; no firm D call. CDR3 length: 14 residues. From germline, CDR1 is SNHLY and CDR2 FYNNEI. Trimming took off 7 bases at V and 4 bases at J, with 16 bases between the two ends. The CDR3 protein is CASTPGRPFYGYTF. In DNA form, the CDR3 reads TGTGCCAGCACCCCCGGGCGGCCATTCTATGGCTACACCTTC.

The chain has TRBV7-9 and TRBJ1-2; 9 bases align to TRBD1. The CDR3 is 14 residues long. V lost 4 bases and J lost 4; bases outside the gene matches: 4. Germline V gene sequence: CDR1 SEHNR, CDR2 FQNEAQ (reference sequence). CDR3 in amino acids: CASSSPDRGYGYTF. The DNA of the CDR3 is TGTGCCAGCAGCTCGCCGGACAGGGGCTATGGCTACACCTTC.

The rearrangement links TRBV28 to TRBJ2-7; 7 bases agree with TRBD1. The CDR3 is 14 residues long. Germline V gene data show CDR1 as MDHEN and CDR2 as SYDVKM. J gave up 1 base and V 5 bases, and 5 bases lay outside the gene matches. This chain's CDR3 is CASSEGTASYEQYF. The DNA of the CDR3 is TGTGCCAGCAGTGAGGGGACAGCGTCCTACGAGCAGTACTTC.